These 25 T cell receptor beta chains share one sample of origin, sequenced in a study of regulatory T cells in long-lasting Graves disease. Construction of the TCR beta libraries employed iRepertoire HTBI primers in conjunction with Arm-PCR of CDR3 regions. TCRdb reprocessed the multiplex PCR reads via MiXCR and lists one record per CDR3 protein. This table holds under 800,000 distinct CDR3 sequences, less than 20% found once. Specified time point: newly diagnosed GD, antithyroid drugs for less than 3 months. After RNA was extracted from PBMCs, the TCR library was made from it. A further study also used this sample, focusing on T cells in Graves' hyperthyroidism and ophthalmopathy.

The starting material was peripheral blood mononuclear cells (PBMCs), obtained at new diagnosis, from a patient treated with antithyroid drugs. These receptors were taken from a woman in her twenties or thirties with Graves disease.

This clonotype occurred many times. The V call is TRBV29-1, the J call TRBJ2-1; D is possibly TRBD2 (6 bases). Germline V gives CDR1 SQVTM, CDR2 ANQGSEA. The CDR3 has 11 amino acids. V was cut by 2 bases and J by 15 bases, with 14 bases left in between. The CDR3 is CSVELAPGVFF. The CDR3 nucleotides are TGCAGCGTTGAATTGGCCCCGGGGGTGTTCTTC.

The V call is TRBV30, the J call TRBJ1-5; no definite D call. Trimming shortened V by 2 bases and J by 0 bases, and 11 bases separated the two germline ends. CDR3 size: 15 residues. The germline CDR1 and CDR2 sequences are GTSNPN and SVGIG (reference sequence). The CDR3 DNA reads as TGTGCCTGGAGTCGTCGGTACCCTAGCAATCAGCCCCAGCATTTT. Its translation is CAWSRRYPSNQPQHF.

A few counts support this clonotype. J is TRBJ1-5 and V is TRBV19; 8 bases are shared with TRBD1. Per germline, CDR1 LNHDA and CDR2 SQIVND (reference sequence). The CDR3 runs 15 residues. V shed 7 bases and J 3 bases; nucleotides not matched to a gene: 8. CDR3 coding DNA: TGTGCCAGTATCACCGGGACAGGTTACAATCAGCCCCAGCATTTT. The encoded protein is CASITGTGYNQPQHF.

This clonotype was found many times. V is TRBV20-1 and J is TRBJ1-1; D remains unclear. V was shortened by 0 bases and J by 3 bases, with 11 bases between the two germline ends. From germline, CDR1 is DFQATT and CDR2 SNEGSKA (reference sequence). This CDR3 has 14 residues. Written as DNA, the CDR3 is TGCAGTGCTAGAGATTACGGAAGGTACACTGAAGCTTTCTTT. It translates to CSARDYGRYTEAFF.

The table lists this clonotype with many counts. CDR3 sequence: CASSSSSGDTQYF. The CDR3 nucleotides read TGCGCCAGCAGCTCCAGCAGCGGCGATACGCAGTATTTT. The gene calls are TRBV5-1 and TRBJ2-3; D might be TRBD2 (5 bases). CDR1 is SGHRS and CDR2 is YFSETQ in the germline V gene. V shed 3 bases and J shed 6 bases, with 11 bases lying between them. The CDR3 is made up of 13 amino acids. The whole variable domain, remainder taken from reference TRBV5-1 and TRBJ2-3, is KAGVTQTPRYLIKTRGQQVTLSCSPISGHRSVSWYQQTPGQGLQFLFEYFSETQRNKGNFPGRFSGRQFSNSRSEMNVSTLELGDSALYLCASSSSSGDTQYFGPGTRLTVL.

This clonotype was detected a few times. For the CDR3, the DNA is TGCGCCAGCAGCTTGACCGGACTGCCGAGCACTGAAGCTTTCTTT. This translates into CASSLTGLPSTEAFF. This sequence joins TRBV5-1 and TRBJ1-1; D is unresolved. Trimming shortened V by 1 base and J by 4 bases, and 14 bases separated the two germline ends. CDR3 length: 15 amino acids. Germline CDR1 reads SGHRS; CDR2 reads YFSETQ.

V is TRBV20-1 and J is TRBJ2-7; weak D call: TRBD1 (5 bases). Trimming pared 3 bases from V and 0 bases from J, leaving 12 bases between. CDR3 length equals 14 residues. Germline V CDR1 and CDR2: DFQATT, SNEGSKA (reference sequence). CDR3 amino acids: CSASSTGTSYEQYF. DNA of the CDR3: TGCAGTGCTAGCAGCACAGGCACCTCCTACGAGCAGTACTTC.

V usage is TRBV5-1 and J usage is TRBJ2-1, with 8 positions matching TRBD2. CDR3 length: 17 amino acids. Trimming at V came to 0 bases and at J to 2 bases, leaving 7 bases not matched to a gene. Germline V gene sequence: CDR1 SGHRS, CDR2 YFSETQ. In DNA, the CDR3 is TGCGCCAGCAGCTTGGACCTCACTAGCGGCCCCTACAATGAGCAGTTCTTC. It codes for CASSLDLTSGPYNEQFF.

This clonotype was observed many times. This chain's CDR3 is CASSSSGRGETQYF. The DNA of the CDR3 is TGTGCCAGCAGCAGTAGCGGGAGGGGGGAGACCCAGTACTTC. V is TRBV7-2 and J is TRBJ2-5; the match to TRBD2 covers 11 bases. Germline V gives CDR1 SGHTA, CDR2 FQGNSA. V gave up 5 bases and J gave up 5 bases; unmatched junction bases: 4. This CDR3 is built from 14 residues.

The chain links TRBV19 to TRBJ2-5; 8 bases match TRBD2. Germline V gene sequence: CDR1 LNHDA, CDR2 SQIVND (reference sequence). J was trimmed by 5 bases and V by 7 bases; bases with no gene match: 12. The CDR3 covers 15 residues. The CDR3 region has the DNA TGTGCCAGTACCGAACCGGCGGGGGGCCGTGAGACCCAGTACTTC. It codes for CASTEPAGGRETQYF.

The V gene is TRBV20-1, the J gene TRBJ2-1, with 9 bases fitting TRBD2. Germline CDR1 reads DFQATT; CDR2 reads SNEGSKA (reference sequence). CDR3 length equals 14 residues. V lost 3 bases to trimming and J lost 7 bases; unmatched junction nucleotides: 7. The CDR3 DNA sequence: TGCAGTGCTAGTCTGGCTAGCGGGACAAATGAGCAGTTCTTC. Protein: CSASLASGTNEQFF.

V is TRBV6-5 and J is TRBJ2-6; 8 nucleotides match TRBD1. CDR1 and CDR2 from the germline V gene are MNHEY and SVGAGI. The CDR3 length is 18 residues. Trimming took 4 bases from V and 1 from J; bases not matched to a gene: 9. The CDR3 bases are TGTGCCAGCAGTTCCCGGGACAGGATTGGATCTGGGGCCAACGTCCTGACTTTC. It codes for CASSSRDRIGSGANVLTF.

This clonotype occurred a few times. The CDR3 loop is CASSRASGIGSTDTQYF. In DNA, the CDR3 is TGTGCCAGCAGCCGAGCTAGCGGGATAGGGAGCACAGATACGCAGTATTTT. The chain has TRBV3-1 and TRBJ2-3; TRBD2 matches 9 bases. This CDR3 contains 17 residues. V lost 4 bases, J lost 0 bases, and 8 bases stayed unmatched. Germline CDR1 LGHDT, CDR2 YNNKEL (reference sequence).

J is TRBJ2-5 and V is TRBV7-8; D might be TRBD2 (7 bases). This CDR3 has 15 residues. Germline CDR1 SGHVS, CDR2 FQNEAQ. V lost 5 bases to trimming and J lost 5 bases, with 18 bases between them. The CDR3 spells CASSPMGGAGETQYF. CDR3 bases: TGTGCCAGCAGCCCAATGGGGGGGGCCGGTGAGACCCAGTACTTC.

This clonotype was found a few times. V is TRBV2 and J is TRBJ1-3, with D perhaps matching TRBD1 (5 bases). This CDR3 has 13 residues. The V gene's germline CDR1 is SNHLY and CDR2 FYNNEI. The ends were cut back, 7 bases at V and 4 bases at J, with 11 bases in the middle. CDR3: CASKARGGNTIYF. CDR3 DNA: TGTGCCAGCAAGGCGAGGGGCGGAAACACCATATATTTT.

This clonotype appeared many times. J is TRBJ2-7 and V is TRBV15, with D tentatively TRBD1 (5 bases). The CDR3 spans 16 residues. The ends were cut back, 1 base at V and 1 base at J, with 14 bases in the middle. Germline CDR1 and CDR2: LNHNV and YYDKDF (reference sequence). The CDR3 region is CATSRAWGARSYEQYF. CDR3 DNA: TGTGCCACCAGCAGAGCGTGGGGCGCAAGATCCTACGAGCAGTACTTC.

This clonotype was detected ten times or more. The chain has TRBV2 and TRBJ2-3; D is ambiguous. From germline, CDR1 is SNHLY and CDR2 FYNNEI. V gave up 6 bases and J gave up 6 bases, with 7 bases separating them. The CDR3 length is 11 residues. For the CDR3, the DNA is TGTGCCAGCAGCGTCTGGGATACGCAGTATTTT. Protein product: CASSVWDTQYF. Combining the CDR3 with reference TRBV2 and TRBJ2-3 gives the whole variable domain EPEVTQTPSHQVTQMGQEVILRCVPISNHLYFYWYRQILGQKVEFLVSFYNNEISEKSEIFDDQFSVERPDGSNFTLKIRSTKLEDSAMYFCASSVWDTQYFGPGTRLTVL.

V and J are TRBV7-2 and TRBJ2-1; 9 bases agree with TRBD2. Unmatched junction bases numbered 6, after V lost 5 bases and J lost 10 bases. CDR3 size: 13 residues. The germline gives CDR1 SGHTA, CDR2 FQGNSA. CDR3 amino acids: CASSPSRGGEQFF. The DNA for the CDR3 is TGTGCCAGCAGCCCCTCGCGGGGGGGCGAGCAGTTCTTC.

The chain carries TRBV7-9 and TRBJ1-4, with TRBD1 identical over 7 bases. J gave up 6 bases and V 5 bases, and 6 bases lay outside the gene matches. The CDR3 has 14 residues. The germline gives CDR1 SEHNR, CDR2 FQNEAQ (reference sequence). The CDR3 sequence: CASSPQGGHEKLFF. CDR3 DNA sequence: TGTGCCAGCAGCCCCCAGGGGGGGCATGAAAAACTGTTTTTT.

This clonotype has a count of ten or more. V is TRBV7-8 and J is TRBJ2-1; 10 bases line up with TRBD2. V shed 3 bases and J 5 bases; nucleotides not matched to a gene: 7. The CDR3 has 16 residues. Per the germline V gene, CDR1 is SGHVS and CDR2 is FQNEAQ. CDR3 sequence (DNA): TGTGCCAGCAGCTTTCCGGCTAGCGGGAGAAACAATGAGCAGTTCTTC. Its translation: CASSFPASGRNNEQFF.

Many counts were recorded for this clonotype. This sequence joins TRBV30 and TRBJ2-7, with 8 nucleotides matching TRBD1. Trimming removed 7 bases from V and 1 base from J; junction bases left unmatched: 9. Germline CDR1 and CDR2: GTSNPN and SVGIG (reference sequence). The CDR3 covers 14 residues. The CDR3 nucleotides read TGTGCCTCAAATCAGGGGACAGGTTCCTACGAGCAGTACTTC. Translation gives CASNQGTGSYEQYF.

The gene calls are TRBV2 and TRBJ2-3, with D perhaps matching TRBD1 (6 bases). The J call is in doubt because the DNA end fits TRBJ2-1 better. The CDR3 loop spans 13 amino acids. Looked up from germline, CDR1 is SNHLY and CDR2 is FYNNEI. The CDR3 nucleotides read TGTGCCAGCAGCCCAGACAGGTTCAATGAGCAGTTCTTC. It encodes CASSPDRFNEQFF.

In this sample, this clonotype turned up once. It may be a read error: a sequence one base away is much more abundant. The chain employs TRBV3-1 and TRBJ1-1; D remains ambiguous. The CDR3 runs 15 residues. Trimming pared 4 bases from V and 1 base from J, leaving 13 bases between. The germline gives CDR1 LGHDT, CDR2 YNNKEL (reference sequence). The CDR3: CASSRLQTTNTEAFF. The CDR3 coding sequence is TGTGCCAGCAGCCGACTACAGACAACGAACACTGAAGCTTTCTTT.

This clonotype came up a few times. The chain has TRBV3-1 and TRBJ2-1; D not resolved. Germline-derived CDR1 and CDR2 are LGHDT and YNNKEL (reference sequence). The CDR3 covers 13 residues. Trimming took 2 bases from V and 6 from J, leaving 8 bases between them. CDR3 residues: CASSQFQANEQFF. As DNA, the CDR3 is TGTGCCAGCAGCCAATTCCAGGCCAATGAGCAGTTCTTC.

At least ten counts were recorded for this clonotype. The CDR3 region is CASSFSGTGTTNEKLFF. CDR3 in DNA: TGCGCCAGCAGCTTTTCCGGGACAGGAACAACTAATGAAAAACTGTTTTTT. V gene TRBV5-1 combines with J gene TRBJ1-4; 8 nucleotides align to TRBD1. The ends lost 2 bases at V and 0 bases at J; junction bases unmatched: 6. The CDR3 spans 17 residues. CDR1 and CDR2 from the germline V gene are SGHRS and YFSETQ.